This T cell receptor (beta chain) was retrieved from a study of regulatory T cells in long-lasting Graves disease. As to time point: newly diagnosed GD, antithyroid drugs for less than 3 months. From PBMCs, RNA was extracted and then used to make the TCR library. V shed 0 bases, J shed 6 bases, and the junction held 8 bases outside the gene matches. There are 17 residues in the CDR3. In germline, CDR1 is DFQATT, CDR2 SNEGSKA (reference sequence). This clonotype was counted ten times or more. Building of the TCR beta libraries involved iRepertoire HTBI primers and Arm-PCR of CDR3 regions. TCRdb ran MiXCR on the multiplex PCR reads and lists one entry per CDR3 protein. The sample contains about 450,000 distinct CDR3 sequences, roughly 15% of which appear only once. These same records also appear under a second study, on T cells in Graves' hyperthyroidism and ophthalmopathy.

The chain has TRBV20-1 and TRBJ2-1; TRBD2 matches at 13 bases. The TCR originated in a woman in her 30s with Graves disease. Material: peripheral blood mononuclear cells (PBMCs), obtained at new diagnosis, from a patient treated with antithyroid drugs. CDR3 amino acids: CSARDLLTSGRLNEQFF. CDR3 nucleotides: TGCAGTGCTAGAGATCTTCTGACTAGCGGGAGGCTCAATGAGCAGTTCTTC.